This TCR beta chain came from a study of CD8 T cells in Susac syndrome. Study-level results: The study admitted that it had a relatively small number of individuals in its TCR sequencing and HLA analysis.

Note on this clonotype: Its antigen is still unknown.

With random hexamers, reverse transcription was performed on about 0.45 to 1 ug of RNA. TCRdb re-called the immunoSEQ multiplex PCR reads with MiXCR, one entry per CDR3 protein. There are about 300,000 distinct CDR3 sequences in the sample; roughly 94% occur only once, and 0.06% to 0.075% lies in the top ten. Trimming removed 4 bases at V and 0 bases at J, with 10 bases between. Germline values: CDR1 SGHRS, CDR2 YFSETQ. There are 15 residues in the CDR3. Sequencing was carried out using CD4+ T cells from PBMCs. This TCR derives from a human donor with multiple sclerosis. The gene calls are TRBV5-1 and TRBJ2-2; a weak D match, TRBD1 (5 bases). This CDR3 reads CASSQAGTNTGELFF. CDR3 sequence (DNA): TGCGCCAGCAGCCAAGCAGGGACGAACACCGGGGAGCTGTTTTTT.